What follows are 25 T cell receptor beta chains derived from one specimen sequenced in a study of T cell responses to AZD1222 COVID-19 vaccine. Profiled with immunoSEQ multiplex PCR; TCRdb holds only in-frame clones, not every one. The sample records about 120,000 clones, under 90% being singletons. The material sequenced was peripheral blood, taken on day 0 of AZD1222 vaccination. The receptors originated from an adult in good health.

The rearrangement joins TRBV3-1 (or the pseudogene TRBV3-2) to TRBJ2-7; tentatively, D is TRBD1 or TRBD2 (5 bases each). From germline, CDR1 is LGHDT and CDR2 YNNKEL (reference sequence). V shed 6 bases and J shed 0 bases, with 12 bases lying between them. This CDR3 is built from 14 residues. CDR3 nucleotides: TGTGCCAGCAGAAGATCCGGGACCTCCTACGAGCAGTACTTC. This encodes CASRRSGTSYEQYF.

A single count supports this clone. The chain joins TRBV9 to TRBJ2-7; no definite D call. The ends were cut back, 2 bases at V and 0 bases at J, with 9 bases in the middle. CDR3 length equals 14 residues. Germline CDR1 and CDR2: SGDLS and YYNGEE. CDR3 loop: CASSVYSSSYEQYF. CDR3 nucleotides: TGTGCCAGCAGCGTTTACTCGAGCTCCTACGAGCAGTACTTC.

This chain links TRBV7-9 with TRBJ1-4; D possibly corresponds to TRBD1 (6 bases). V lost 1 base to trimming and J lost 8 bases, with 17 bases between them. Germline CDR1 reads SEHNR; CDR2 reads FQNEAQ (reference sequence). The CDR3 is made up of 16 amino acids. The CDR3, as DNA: TGTGCCAGCAGCTTAGGAGGTACAGGGAAAGGGGAAAAACTGTTTTTT. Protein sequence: CASSLGGTGKGEKLFF.

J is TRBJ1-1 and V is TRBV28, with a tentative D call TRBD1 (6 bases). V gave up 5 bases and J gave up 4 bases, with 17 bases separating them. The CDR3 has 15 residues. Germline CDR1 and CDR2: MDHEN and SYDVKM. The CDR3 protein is CASSVPTGGLTEAFF. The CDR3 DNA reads TGTGCCAGCAGTGTACCCACGGGGGGGCTCACTGAAGCTTTCTTT.

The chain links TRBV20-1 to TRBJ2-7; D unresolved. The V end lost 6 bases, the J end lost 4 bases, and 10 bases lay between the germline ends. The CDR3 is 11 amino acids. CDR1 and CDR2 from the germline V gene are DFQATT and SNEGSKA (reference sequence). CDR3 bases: TGCAGTGCAAGACACACATACGAGCAGTACTTC. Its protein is CSARHTYEQYF.

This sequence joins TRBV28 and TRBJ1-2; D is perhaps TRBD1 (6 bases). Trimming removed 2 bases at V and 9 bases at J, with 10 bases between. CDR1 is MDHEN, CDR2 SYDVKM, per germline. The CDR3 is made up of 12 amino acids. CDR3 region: CASSLRQESYTF. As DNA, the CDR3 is TGTGCCAGCAGTTTAAGACAGGAAAGCTACACCTTC.

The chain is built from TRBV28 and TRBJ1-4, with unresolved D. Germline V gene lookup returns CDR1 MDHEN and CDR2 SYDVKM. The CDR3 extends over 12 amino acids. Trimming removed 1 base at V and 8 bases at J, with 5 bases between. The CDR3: CASSLSTEKLFF. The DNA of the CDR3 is TGTGCCAGCAGTTTATCGACCGAAAAACTGTTTTTT. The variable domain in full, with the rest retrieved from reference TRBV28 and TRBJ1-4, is DVKVTQSSRYLVKRTGEKVFLECVQDMDHENMFWYRQDPGLGLRLIYFSYDVKMKEKGDIPEGYSVSREKKERFSLILESASTNQTSMYLCASSLSTEKLFFGSGTQLSVL.

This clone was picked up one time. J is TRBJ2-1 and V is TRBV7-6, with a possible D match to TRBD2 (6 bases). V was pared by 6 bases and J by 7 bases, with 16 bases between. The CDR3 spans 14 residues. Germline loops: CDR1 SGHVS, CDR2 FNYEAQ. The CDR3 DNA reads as TGTGCCAGCAGAGGGGCGGGGATGACTAATGAGCAGTTCTTC. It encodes CASRGAGMTNEQFF.

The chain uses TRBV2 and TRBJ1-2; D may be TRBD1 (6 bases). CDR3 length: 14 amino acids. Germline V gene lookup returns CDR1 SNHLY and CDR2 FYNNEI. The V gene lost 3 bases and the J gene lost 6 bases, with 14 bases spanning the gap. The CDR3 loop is CASSDPPGAHGYTF. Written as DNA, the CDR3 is TGTGCCAGCAGTGACCCTCCAGGGGCCCATGGCTACACCTTC.

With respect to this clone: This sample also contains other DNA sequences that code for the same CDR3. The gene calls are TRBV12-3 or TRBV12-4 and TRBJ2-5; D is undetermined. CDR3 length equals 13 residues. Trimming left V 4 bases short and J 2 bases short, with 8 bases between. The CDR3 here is CASSSWAQETQYF. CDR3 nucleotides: TGTGCCAGCAGTTCCTGGGCGCAAGAGACCCAGTACTTC.

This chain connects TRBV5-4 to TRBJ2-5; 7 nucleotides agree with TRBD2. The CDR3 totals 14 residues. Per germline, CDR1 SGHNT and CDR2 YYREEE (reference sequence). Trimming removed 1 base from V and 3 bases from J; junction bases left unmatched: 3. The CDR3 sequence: CASSLHGGKETQYF. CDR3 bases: TGTGCCAGCAGCTTGCACGGGGGGAAAGAGACCCAGTACTTC.

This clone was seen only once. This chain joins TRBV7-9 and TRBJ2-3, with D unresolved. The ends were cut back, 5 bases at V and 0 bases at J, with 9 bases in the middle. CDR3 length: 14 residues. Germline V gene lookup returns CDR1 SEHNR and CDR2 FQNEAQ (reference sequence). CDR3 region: CASSQAGSTDTQYF. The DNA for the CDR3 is TGTGCCAGCAGCCAGGCCGGGAGCACAGATACGCAGTATTTT.

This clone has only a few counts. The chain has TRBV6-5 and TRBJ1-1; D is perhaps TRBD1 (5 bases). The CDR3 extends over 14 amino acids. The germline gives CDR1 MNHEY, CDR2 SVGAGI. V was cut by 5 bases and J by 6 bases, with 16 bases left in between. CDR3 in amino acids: CASSRGARTPEAFF. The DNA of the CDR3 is TGTGCCAGCAGTCGTGGGGCCCGGACGCCTGAAGCTTTCTTT.

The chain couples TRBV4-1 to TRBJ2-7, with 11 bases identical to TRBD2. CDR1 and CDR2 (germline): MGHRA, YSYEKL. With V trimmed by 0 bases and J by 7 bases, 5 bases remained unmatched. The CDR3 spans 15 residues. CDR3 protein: CASSQELAGGFEQYF. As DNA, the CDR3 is TGCGCCAGCAGCCAAGAGCTAGCGGGGGGTTTTGAGCAGTACTTC.

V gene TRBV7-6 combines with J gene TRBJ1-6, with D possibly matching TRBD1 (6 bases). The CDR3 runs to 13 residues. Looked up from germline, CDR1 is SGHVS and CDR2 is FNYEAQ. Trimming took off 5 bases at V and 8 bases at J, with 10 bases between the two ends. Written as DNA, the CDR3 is TGTGCCAGCAGCCCACGACAGGATTCACCCCTCCACTTT. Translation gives CASSPRQDSPLHF.

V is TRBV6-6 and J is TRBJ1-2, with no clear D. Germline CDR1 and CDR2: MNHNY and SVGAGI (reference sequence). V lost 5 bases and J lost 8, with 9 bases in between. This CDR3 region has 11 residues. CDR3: CASSPNVGYTF. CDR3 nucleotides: TGTGCCAGCAGTCCAAACGTGGGCTACACCTTC.

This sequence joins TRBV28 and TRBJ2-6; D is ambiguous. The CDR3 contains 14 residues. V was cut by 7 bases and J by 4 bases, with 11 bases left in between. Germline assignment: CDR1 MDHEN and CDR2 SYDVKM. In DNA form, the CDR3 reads TGTGCCAGCAAGCGTCAGTCGGGGGCCAACGTCCTGACTTTC. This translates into CASKRQSGANVLTF.

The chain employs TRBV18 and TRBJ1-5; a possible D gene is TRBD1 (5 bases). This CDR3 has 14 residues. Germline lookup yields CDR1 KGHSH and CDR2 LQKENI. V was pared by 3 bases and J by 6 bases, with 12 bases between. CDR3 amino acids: CASSPLERGQPQHF. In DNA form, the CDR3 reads TGTGCCAGCTCACCCCTGGAGAGGGGTCAGCCCCAGCATTTT.

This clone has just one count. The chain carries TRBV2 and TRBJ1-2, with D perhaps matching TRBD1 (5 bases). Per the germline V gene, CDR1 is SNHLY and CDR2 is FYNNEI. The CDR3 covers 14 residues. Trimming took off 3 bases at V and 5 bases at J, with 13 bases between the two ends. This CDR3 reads CASSERGASYGYTF. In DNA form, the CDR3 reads TGTGCCAGCAGTGAGCGTGGGGCATCTTATGGCTACACCTTC.

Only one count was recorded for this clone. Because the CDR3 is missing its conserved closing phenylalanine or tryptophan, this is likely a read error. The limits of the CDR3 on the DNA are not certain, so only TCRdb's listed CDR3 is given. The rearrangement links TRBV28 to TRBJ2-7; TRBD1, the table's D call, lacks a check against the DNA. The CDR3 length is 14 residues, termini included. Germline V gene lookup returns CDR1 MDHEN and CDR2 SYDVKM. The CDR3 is CASSFRWQGTPSFP.

The CDR3 bases are TGTGCCACCACGGACAGTAGCTTATCACCCCTCCACTTT. Its translation is CATTDSSLSPLHF. This chain uses TRBV6-5 with TRBJ1-6, with TRBD1 as a possible D gene (6 bases). Trimming removed 10 bases at V and 10 bases at J, with 17 bases between. This CDR3 is 13 amino acids long. Germline V gene sequence: CDR1 MNHEY, CDR2 SVGAGI.

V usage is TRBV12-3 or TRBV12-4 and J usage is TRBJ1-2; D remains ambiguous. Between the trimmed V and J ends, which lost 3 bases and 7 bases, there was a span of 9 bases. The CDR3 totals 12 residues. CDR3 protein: CASSFRLGGYTF. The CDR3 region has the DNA TGTGCCAGCAGTTTCCGTCTAGGTGGCTACACCTTC.

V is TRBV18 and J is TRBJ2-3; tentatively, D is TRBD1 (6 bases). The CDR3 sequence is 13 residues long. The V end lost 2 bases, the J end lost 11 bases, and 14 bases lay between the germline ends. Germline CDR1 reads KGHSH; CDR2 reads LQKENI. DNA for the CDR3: TGTGCCAGCTCACCAAAGGACAGCACCGGGCAGTATTTT. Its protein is CASSPKDSTGQYF. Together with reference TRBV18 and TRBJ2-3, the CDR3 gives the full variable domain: NAGVMQNPRHLVRRRGQEARLRCSPMKGHSHVYWYRQLPEEGLKFMVYLQKENIIDESGMPKERFSAEFPKEGPSILRIQQVVRGDSAAYFCASSPKDSTGQYFGPGTRLTVL.

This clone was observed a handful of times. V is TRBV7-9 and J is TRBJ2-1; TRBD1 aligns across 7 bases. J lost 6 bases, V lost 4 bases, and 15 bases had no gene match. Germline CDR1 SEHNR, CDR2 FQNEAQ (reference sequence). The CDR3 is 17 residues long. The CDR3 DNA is TGTGCCAGCAGCTCCCCTCGTCGTGGGACAGAGTCCAATGAGCAGTTCTTC. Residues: CASSSPRRGTESNEQFF.

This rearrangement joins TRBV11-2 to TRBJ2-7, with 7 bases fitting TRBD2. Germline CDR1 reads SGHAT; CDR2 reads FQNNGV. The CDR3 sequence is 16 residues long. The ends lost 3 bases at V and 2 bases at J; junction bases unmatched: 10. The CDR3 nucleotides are TGTGCCAGCAGCTTTGGTTTCAGCGGGGCGGCCTACGAGCAGTACTTC. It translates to CASSFGFSGAAYEQYF.